This T cell receptor (beta chain) was observed in a study of spatial heterogeneity in lung cancer. Looking at the study overall: Fewer alpha-chain than beta-chain sequences were consistently detected.

The germline V and J ends were trimmed by 2 bases and 5 bases, with 19 bases remaining between them. This CDR3 region has 16 residues. Germline CDR1 reads SGHRS; CDR2 reads YFSETQ. Every TCR cDNA molecule bore a unique molecular identifier. TCRdb independently ran MiXCR on the 5' RACE reads; one entry per CDR3 protein. The table has under 4,000 distinct CDR3 sequences, approximately 2.7% seen once. Time point of the sample: sample taken at primary tumor resection. There were roughly 78 donors, all of them untreated patients with early-stage non-small cell lung cancer. Unsorted whole RNA from tumor, nontumor lung or frozen PBMC underwent sequencing. In this sample, this clonotype turned up many times.

The chain joins TRBV5-1 to TRBJ1-1; D uncertain. The sequence derives from a female donor with early-stage non-small cell lung cancer. The source was normal lung tissue next to the tumor, collected at surgery. The CDR3 loop reads CASSLFGVQERTEAFF. The CDR3 nucleotides are TGCGCCAGCAGCTTATTCGGGGTTCAAGAGAGGACTGAAGCTTTCTTT.